A single sample is the source of the 6 T cell receptor beta chains below, sequenced in a study of radiation and T cells in renal cell carcinoma. Method: immunoSEQ multiplex PCR; TCRdb's copy keeps in-frame clones and lacks some. There are tens of thousands of clones in the sample; roughly four fifths occur only once, and roughly 7.4% lies in the top ten. Time point specified: blood 2 weeks post-SBRT. Treatment reported: 15 Gy SBRT to primary tumor, nephrectomy 4 weeks later. The sequences come from blood, collected from a patient whose treatment included radiotherapy and nephrectomy. The receptors derive from a man between 60 and 70 years old with renal cell carcinoma.

J is TRBJ2-5 and V is TRBV5-1, with TRBD2 matching over 7 bases. Germline V gene lookup returns CDR1 SGHRS and CDR2 YFSETQ. CDR3 length equals 14 residues. V trimming: 4 bases; J trimming: 2 bases; junction bases outside the gene matches: 5. DNA of the CDR3: TGCGCCAGCAGCCGAACTAGCGTACAAGAGACCCAGTACTTC. It codes for CASSRTSVQETQYF.

The chain couples TRBV19 to TRBJ1-6; 10 bases match TRBD1. The germline V gene encodes CDR1 LNHDA and CDR2 SQIVND (reference sequence). V gave up 7 bases and J gave up 9 bases; unmatched junction bases: 3. CDR3 length: 13 amino acids. The CDR3 reads CASTDRGLSPLHF. The CDR3 DNA sequence: TGTGCCAGTACCGACAGGGGGCTTTCACCCCTCCACTTT.

This rearrangement joins TRBV5-1 to TRBJ2-5; weak D call: TRBD2 (6 bases). Germline CDR1 reads SGHRS; CDR2 reads YFSETQ. CDR3 length equals 14 residues. V was pared by 4 bases and J by 5 bases, with 15 bases between. CDR3: CASSPPGEGETQYF. In DNA, the CDR3 is TGCGCCAGCAGCCCCCCGGGGGAAGGGGAGACCCAGTACTTC.

The rearrangement uses TRBV2 and TRBJ1-5, with 7 bases aligning to TRBD1. Germline V gene data show CDR1 as SNHLY and CDR2 as FYNNEI. Trimming cost V 7 bases and J 6 bases; bases outside gene matches: 12. The CDR3 spans 15 residues. CDR3 DNA sequence: TGTGCCAGCACCCCCGAAGAGGGGGCGCGTCAGCCCCAGCATTTT. It encodes CASTPEEGARQPQHF.

The chain employs TRBV11-2 and TRBJ1-4, with a tentative D call TRBD1 (6 bases). The V and J ends lost 4 bases and 6 bases respectively, with 18 bases between them. The CDR3 is 16 residues long. Germline V CDR1 and CDR2: SGHAT, FQNNGV. CDR3 amino acids: CASSSNPGAGDEKLFF. In DNA form, the CDR3 reads TGTGCCAGCAGCTCTAACCCGGGGGCAGGTGATGAAAAACTGTTTTTT.

V is TRBV14 and J is TRBJ2-3, with a possible D match to TRBD2 (5 bases). The CDR3 has 17 residues. V was trimmed by 4 bases and J by 0 bases, leaving 17 bases between them. Looked up from germline, CDR1 is SGHDN and CDR2 is FVKESK. CDR3 in DNA: TGTGCCAGCAGCCCGATAAATAGAAGGGAGAGCACAGATACGCAGTATTTT. This gives the protein CASSPINRRESTDTQYF.